This T cell receptor (beta chain) was captured by sequencing in a study of shared clonotypes between healthy human individuals (dated by TCRdb to about 2020). As for the study more broadly: Three men and a couple of women, aged 18 to 49 years, made up the cohort. For each donor, CD4 naive and CD4 memory were each given three plates, CD8 naive was given two plates, and CD8 memory was given one plate. Blood TCR repertoires of about five healthy adults were deeply sequenced to estimate repertoire size and the extent of clonotype sharing between individuals. Libraries were prepared and TCR repertoires were sequenced by different laboratories using diverse techniques, in order to increase sequencing depth and limit assay-specific biases. Leukapheresis yielded between about 0.85 and 10 billion PBMCs per donor.

CDR1 SGHTS and CDR2 YDEGEE were looked up in the germline V gene. Including cysteine and phenylalanine, the CDR3 has 19 amino acids. The kept DNA is CDR3 alone, 57 bases in frame from the first base. Trimming accounts for 4 bases at V and 8 bases at J, while the number of junction bases matched to no gene is 23. General study outcomes and caveats: When a handful of donors were compared, the shared fraction of clonotypes was about 5.4% for naive CD4, around 3.5% for naive CD8, roughly 2.5% for memory CD4, and roughly 0.4% for memory CD8. Sampling was restricted to blood, and TCR repertoires in tissues likely differ from the TCR repertoires found in blood. The genetic and exposure-history diversity represented was limited by the small number of donors. Naive subsets generally had larger estimated clonotype richness than memory subsets did. Even with the large sequencing depth, rarefaction of the sorted-subset datasets indicated that sequencing was incomplete. Compared with non-shared clonotypes, the clonotypes found in all four sorted-subset donors had higher generation probabilities. Based on pairwise subsampling, the degree of clonotype sharing among donors was expected to be affected by sequencing depth.

For the CD8 naive samples, CD45RO-negative cells were positively selected for CCR7, yielding a CD45RA+CCR7+ population from which TemRA cells were excluded. Donors were healthy HIV-negative adults with no recently reported acute infections or vaccinations. Only Caucasian adults living in Nashville, Tennessee, USA were represented among the donors. Blood was obtained by leukapheresis, after which PBMCs were separated by Ficoll-Histopaque density gradient centrifugation and cryopreserved in liquid nitrogen vapor phase. Analytical flow cytometry was used to check the purity and quantity of each magnetically sorted T cell population. Genomic DNA was isolated from every sorted fraction and measured by UV absorbance on a Nanodrop 2000c. This clone was detected once. There is no known antigen for this receptor. Base-call qualities are not available, and no considerably larger clone is one nucleotide away.

Using the deep immunoSEQ assay, multiplex PCR amplified TCR CDR3 regions from genomic DNA. For each cell subset, the extracted genomic DNA was distributed evenly across all wells of several immunoSEQ 96-well plates, and each plate served as one replicate. Each replicate PCR for sorted subsets received around 200 ng genomic DNA, equal to some 32,000 T cell genomes. Purified libraries were quantified with a Qubit 3.0 fluorometer, sized on a Bioanalyzer 2100, and re-quantified with the KAPA Library Quantification kit. Each immunoSEQ 96-well plate was sequenced on its own single-read 150-cycle Illumina NextSeq 550 flow cell. The source study handled its data this way. Because the immunoSEQ output included only junctional sequences and no quality scores, the filtering could not be the same as the filtering used for full-length reads. To assign V/J genes and CDR3, sequences were annotated against IMGT germline references using PyIR, a Python wrapper for IgBLAST v1.9. Any read was removed if the V/J assignment was weak (E-value above 1e-6), the CDR3 was missing, or the read contained stop codons, out-of-frame junctions, or ambiguous translated residues. A V3J clonotype was defined by an identical inferred V gene, J gene, and CDR3 amino acid sequence. Percentage overlap between repertoires was computed as shared unique clonotypes divided by the size of the smaller repertoire. Three approaches were used to assess repertoire richness: RTK rarefaction, the Chao1 estimator, and Recon v2.1 estimates of unobserved clonotypes. For all TCRbeta clonotypes obtained by the gDNA method from a handful of donors, generation probabilities were computed with OLGA. As stored in TCRdb, this immuneACCESS dataset retains in-frame rearrangements with V and J assigned. A fraction of the clones does not appear; measured against another copy, unresolved V genes explain less than half of the discrepancy, and the remainder lacks a known reason. D and trimming were read from the DNA, whereas the V and J calls and clone size are those reported in that table. The sample table records over 2,000,000 clones; around 95% of these occur just once. The ten top clones hold more than 1.5% of the sample.

The V and J genes are TRBV5-8 and TRBJ2-1, with 8 bases in between that match TRBD2. The TCR comes from a man aged 18 to 35 in good health. Some clones in this sample may be carry-over from other donors' samples. Source material: naive CD8+ T cells from PBMCs. What this sample's cell subset or site label stands for: CD45RA+CCR7+. CDR3 reads: CASSPGWGGWREVFDEQFF. The sequence in DNA is TGTGCCAGCAGCCCGGGTTGGGGGGGATGGCGGGAGGTCTTCGATGAGCAGTTCTTC. Outside the CDR3, residues come from the reference TRBV5-8 and TRBJ2-1 proteins, so the full variable domain is: EAGVTQSPTHLIKTRGQQATLRCSPISGHTSVYWYQQALGLGLQFLLWYDEGEERNRGNFPPRFSGRQFPNYSSELNVNALELEDSALYLCASSPGWGGWREVFDEQFFGPGTRLTVL.